A selection of T cell receptor beta chains follows, all from one sample in a study of blood T cell repertoires in COVID-19. The method was immunoSEQ multiplex PCR; TCRdb's version includes in-frame clones alone and lacks a portion of them. The data hold around 91,000 clones, with around 84% observed a single time. The sample consisted of peripheral blood. The receptors stem from an elderly man with acute or convalescent COVID-19. CDR3s include the opening cysteine and the closing phenylalanine or tryptophan. D genes are given only for firm matches. A clone size is listed for some rows: how often the clone was seen (once, few, many), or a class if it is expanded.

>TRBV21-1|14|TRBJ2-1|few|NA
TGTGCCAGCAGCACTCAGAGGAACTACAATGAGCAGTTCTTC
CASSTQRNYNEQFF
>TRBV28|16|TRBJ1-5|NA|TRBD1
TGTGCCAGCAGTTCGGGGACAGGGAAACCCCGTCAGCCCCAGCATTTT
CASSSGTGKPRQPQHF
>TRBV5-1|14|TRBJ1-2|NA|TRBD1
TGCGCCAGCAGCTCTAGGACAGGGACCTATGGCTACACCTTC
CASSSRTGTYGYTF
>TRBV5-4|13|TRBJ1-2|NA|NA
TGTGCCAGCAGCCCCACAGTTAACTATGGCTACACCTTC
CASSPTVNYGYTF
>TRBV28|17|TRBJ2-6|NA|TRBD2
TGTGCCAGCAGTTTACGGTTCGGGGGGGCTGGGGCCAACGTCCTGACTTTC
CASSLRFGGAGANVLTF
>TRBV18|13|TRBJ1-1|NA|NA
TGTGCCAGCCAGGAAAACTCCGGCACTGAAGCTTTCTTT
CASQENSGTEAFF
>TRBV28|16|TRBJ1-2|few|TRBD1
TGTGCCAGTAATAATGCAGGACAGGGCGGATGGCGCGGCTACACCTTC
CASNNAGQGGWRGYTF
>TRBV13|14|TRBJ2-7|NA|NA
TGTGCCAGCAGCTTAGGGACAGTATACTACGAGCAGTACTTC
CASSLGTVYYEQYF
>TRBV7-8|17|TRBJ2-1|NA|TRBD1
TGTGCCAGCAGCCGCTTCGGACAGGGGGCGTCGAGCGGTGAGCAGTTCTTC
CASSRFGQGASSGEQFF
>TRBV14|11|TRBJ2-1|NA|NA
TGTGCCAGCAGCCAACTATATGAGCAGTTCTTC
CASSQLYEQFF
>TRBV19|17|TRBJ2-1|few|TRBD2
TGTGCCAGTAGATCCCCGGGACTAGCGGGGGTGGGCAATGAGCAGTTCTTC
CASRSPGLAGVGNEQFF
>TRBV30|15|TRBJ2-6|NA|NA
TGTGCCTGGAGTGTTGGGGAGTCTGGGGCCAACGTCCTGACTTTC
CAWSVGESGANVLTF
>TRBV28|15|TRBJ1-6|NA|NA
TGTGCCAGCAGTTTATTAACAGGGCAGAATTCACCCCTCCACTTT
CASSLLTGQNSPLHF
>TRBV4-2|14|TRBJ2-7|NA|NA
TGTGCTAGCAGCCAAGATTATCTCCCTTACGAGCAGTACTTC
CASSQDYLPYEQYF
>TRBV2|13|TRBJ1-2|NA|NA
TGTGCCAGCATAAGGGCAGGGAACTATGGCTACACCTTC
CASIRAGNYGYTF
>TRBV28|13|TRBJ1-2|NA|NA
TGTGCCAGCAGTTTGGCGGGGGCAGCCGGCTACACCTTC
CASSLAGAAGYTF
>TRBV6-4|14|TRBJ1-1|NA|TRBD1
TGTGCCAGCAGTTCTACAGGGGAGAGCACTGAAGCTTTCTTT
CASSSTGESTEAFF
>TRBV28|13|TRBJ1-2|few|NA
TGTGCCAGCAGTTTGTCGAGGTTTGAAGGCTACACCTTC
CASSLSRFEGYTF
>TRBV5-1|14|TRBJ1-1|once|NA
TGCGCCAGCAGCTTCGGGGGAGTGGGCACTGAAGCTTTCTTT
CASSFGGVGTEAFF
>TRBV29-1|15|TRBJ2-1|NA|TRBD2
TGCAGCGTAACTATTAGCGGGATCCAACAGGGTGAGCAGTTCTTC
CSVTISGIQQGEQFF
>TRBV5-4|17|TRBJ2-6|once|NA
TGTGCCAGCAGCTTGGGAGGGGGTTCAGTTGGGGCCAACGTCCTGACTTTC
CASSLGGGSVGANVLTF
>TRBV19|12|TRBJ1-2|NA|TRBD1
TGTGCCGGGAAGACAGGGAACGGTGGCTACACCTTC
CAGKTGNGGYTF
>TRBV7-2|16|TRBJ1-2|NA|NA
TGTGCCAGCAGCTTAGATGGGTGGACCCCCGGGAGCGGCTACACCTTC
CASSLDGWTPGSGYTF
>TRBV7-6|16|TRBJ1-5|NA|NA
TGTGCCAGCAGCTTAGGAAGGGGGGGCCGCAATCAGCCCCAGCATTTT
CASSLGRGGRNQPQHF
>TRBV6-5|14|TRBJ1-2|NA|NA
TGTGCCAGCAGCCACAGGGTGTTAGAATATGGCTACACCTTC
CASSHRVLEYGYTF
>TRBV2|15|TRBJ2-3|NA|NA
TGTGCCAGCAGTGCCGAGGGATCCAGCACAGATACGCAGTATTTT
CASSAEGSSTDTQYF
>TRBV10-3|17|TRBJ2-5|NA|TRBD1
TGTGCCATCAGTGAACGCCCGGGACAGGGGGCCGGGGAGACCCAGTACTTC
CAISERPGQGAGETQYF
>TRBV6-1|18|TRBJ1-1|NA|TRBD1
TGTGCCAGCAGTGAATTCCGGACAGGGACCGCGTTGAACACTGAAGCTTTCTTT
CASSEFRTGTALNTEAFF
>TRBV4-1|14|TRBJ2-5|NA|TRBD1
TGCGCCAGCAGCCAGACAGGGGGCGCAGAGACCCAGTACTTC
CASSQTGGAETQYF
>TRBV2|13|TRBJ1-5|NA|NA
TGTGCCAGCAGGCAGGGGTGGGATCAGCCCCAGCATTTT
CASRQGWDQPQHF
>TRBV27|17|TRBJ2-1|NA|TRBD1
TGTGCCAGCAGTACCACGGGGACAGGGAGGGCCTACAATGAGCAGTTCTTC
CASSTTGTGRAYNEQFF
>TRBV12-3/TRBV12-4|13|TRBJ1-2|NA|TRBD1
TGTGCCAGCAGTCCCGCACAGGGGTATGGCTACACCTTC
CASSPAQGYGYTF
>TRBV3-1/TRBV3-2|14|TRBJ2-1|NA|TRBD2
TGTGCCAGCAGCCCGACTAGCGGGAGCGATGAGCAGTTCTTC
CASSPTSGSDEQFF
>TRBV2|14|TRBJ1-4|few|TRBD1
TGTGCCAGTAATGCAGGGGGCGTTAATGAAAAACTGTTTTTT
CASNAGGVNEKLFF
>TRBV4-3|14|TRBJ2-7|NA|TRBD2
TGCGCCAGCAGCCATCGGGGACTAGGAGACGAGCAGTACTTC
CASSHRGLGDEQYF
>TRBV6-4|14|TRBJ2-7|NA|TRBD2
TGTGCCAGCAGTGAAACTAGCGGCAAGGGGGAGCAGTACTTC
CASSETSGKGEQYF
>TRBV6-2/TRBV6-3|14|TRBJ2-1|NA|TRBD2
TGTGCCAGCAGTTACACTAGCGGTTCCAATGAGCAGTTCTTC
CASSYTSGSNEQFF
>TRBV11-1|15|TRBJ2-5|NA|NA
TGTGCCAGCAGCTTAGGACAGGAGATACAAGAGACCCAGTACTTC
CASSLGQEIQETQYF
>TRBV3-1/TRBV3-2|15|TRBJ2-7|NA|NA
TGTGCCAGCAGCCAAGATCAAAAGATAGCGAGGACGCAGTACTTC
CASSQDQKIARTQYF
>TRBV6-4|17|TRBJ2-1|NA|TRBD2
TGTGCCAGCAGTGACTCATGGACTAGCGGGAGGGCCGGTGAGCAGTTCTTC
CASSDSWTSGRAGEQFF
>TRBV27|17|TRBJ2-5|NA|TRBD2
TGTGCCAGCAGTCGGACTAGCGGGAGGGCCAGGACTGAGACCCAGTACTTC
CASSRTSGRARTETQYF
>TRBV6-5|15|TRBJ1-2|NA|TRBD1
TGTGCCAGCAGTCAGGGGGGACAGGACAGAGGTGGCTACACCTTC
CASSQGGQDRGGYTF
>TRBV28|15|TRBJ1-2|few|NA
TGTGCCACGGAAGGAGAACAGGGACCTCACTATGGCTACACCTTC
CATEGEQGPHYGYTF
>TRBV5-4|15|TRBJ1-4|NA|TRBD1
TGTGCCAGCAGCTCCAGGACAGGGGGAAGTGAAAAACTGTTTTTT
CASSSRTGGSEKLFF
>TRBV19|14|TRBJ1-4|NA|NA
TGTGCCAGATTTCAACAGGGATCTACTGAAAAACTGTTTTTT
CARFQQGSTEKLFF
>TRBV7-2|14|TRBJ2-2|few|NA
TGTGCCAGCAGCTACTTACAGGGTACCGGGGAGCTGTTTTTT
CASSYLQGTGELFF
>TRBV6-2/TRBV6-3|17|TRBJ2-2|many|NA
TGTGCCAGCAGTTACTGGGCCCCCCCAATGAACACCGGGGAGCTGTTTTTT
CASSYWAPPMNTGELFF
>TRBV28|12|TRBJ2-1|NA|NA
TGTGCCAGCAGTTTACAGGCAAATGAGCAGTTCTTC
CASSLQANEQFF
>TRBV13|18|TRBJ2-7|NA|TRBD2
TGTGCCAGCAGCTCGACTAGCGGGAGGCTGGTGCACTCCTACGAGCAGTACTTC
CASSSTSGRLVHSYEQYF
>TRBV5-1|16|TRBJ1-3|once|NA
TGCGCCAGCAGCTTGGGAGACAGAATCTCTGGAAACACCATATATTTT
CASSLGDRISGNTIYF
>TRBV7-9|17|TRBJ1-5|NA|NA
TGTGCCAGCAGCTCCCGGGTCGCGGGGTCCAGCAATCAGCCCCAGCATTTT
CASSSRVAGSSNQPQHF
>TRBV5-5|15|TRBJ1-2|NA|NA
TGTGCCAGCAGCTTTGTGCGGGGGGCAACTGGTGGCTACACCTTC
CASSFVRGATGGYTF
>TRBV27|15|TRBJ2-5|NA|NA
TGTGCCAGCAGTTTGAACCGGGACACCCCAGATACCCAGTACTTC
CASSLNRDTPDTQYF
>TRBV19|11|TRBJ2-3|NA|NA
TGTGCCAGTACTCACGGAGATACGCAGTATTTT
CASTHGDTQYF